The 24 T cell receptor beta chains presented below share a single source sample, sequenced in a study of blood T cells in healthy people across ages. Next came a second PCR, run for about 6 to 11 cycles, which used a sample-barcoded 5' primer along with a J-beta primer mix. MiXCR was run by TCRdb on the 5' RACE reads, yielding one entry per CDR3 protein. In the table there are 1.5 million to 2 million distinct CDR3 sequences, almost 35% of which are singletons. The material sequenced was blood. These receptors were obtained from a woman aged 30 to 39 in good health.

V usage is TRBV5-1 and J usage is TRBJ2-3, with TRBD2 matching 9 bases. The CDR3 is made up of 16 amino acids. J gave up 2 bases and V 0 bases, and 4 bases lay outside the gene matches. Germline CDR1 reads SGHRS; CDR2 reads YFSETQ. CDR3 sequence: CASSLEQRGDTDTQYF. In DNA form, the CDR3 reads TGCGCCAGCAGCTTGGAACAGCGGGGGGACACAGATACGCAGTATTTT.

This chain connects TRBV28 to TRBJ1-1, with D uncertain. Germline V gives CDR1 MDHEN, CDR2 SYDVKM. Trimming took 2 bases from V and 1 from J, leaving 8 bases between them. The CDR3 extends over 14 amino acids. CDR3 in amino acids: CASSLSRPNTEAFF. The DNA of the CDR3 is TGTGCCAGCAGTTTAAGTCGGCCGAACACTGAAGCTTTCTTT. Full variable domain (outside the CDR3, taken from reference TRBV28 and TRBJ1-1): DVKVTQSSRYLVKRTGEKVFLECVQDMDHENMFWYRQDPGLGLRLIYFSYDVKMKEKGDIPEGYSVSREKKERFSLILESASTNQTSMYLCASSLSRPNTEAFFGQGTRLTVV.

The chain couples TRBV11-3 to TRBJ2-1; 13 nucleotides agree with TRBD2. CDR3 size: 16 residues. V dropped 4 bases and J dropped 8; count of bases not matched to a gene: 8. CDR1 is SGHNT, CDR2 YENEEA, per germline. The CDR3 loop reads CASSSILAGGPHEQFF. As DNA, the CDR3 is TGTGCCAGCAGCTCGATACTAGCGGGAGGGCCTCATGAGCAGTTCTTC.

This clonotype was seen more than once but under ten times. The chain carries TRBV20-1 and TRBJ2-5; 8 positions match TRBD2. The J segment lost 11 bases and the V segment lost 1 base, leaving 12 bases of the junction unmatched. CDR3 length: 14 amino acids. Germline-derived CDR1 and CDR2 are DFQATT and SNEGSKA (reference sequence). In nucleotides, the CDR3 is TGCAGTGCTAGAGGGGCGGGGGGCCTCCTGGAGCAGTACTTC. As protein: CSARGAGGLLEQYF.

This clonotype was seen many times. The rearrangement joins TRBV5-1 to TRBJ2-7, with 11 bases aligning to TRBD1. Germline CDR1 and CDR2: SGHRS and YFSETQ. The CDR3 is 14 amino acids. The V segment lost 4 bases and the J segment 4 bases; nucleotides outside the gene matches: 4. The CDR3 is CASSGRDRGYEQYF. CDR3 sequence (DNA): TGCGCCAGCAGCGGCCGGGACAGGGGGTACGAGCAGTACTTC.

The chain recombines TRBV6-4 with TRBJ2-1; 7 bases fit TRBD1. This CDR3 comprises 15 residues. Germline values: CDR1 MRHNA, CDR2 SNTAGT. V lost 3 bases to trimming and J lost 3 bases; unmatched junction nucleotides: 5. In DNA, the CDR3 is TGTGCCAGCAGTGAAGACAGGGCACTCTACAATGAGCAGTTCTTC. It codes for CASSEDRALYNEQFF.

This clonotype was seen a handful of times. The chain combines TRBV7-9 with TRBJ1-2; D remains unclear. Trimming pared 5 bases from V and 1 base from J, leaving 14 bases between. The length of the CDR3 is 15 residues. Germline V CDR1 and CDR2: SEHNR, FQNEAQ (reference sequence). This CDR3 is CASSPLTRSNYGYTF. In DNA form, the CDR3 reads TGTGCCAGCAGCCCCCTGACTAGAAGTAACTATGGCTACACCTTC.

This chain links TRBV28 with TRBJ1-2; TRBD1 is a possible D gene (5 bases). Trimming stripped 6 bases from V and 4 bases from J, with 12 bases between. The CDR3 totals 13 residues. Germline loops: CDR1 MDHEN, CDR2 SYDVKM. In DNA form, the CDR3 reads TGTGCCAGCAGAGACAGATCATTCTATGGCTACACCTTC. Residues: CASRDRSFYGYTF.

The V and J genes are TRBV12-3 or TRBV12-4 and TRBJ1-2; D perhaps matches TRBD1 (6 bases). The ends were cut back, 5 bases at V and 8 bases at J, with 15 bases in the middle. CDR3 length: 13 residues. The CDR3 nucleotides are TGTGCCAGCAGTGCCCGGGACAATTTCGGCTACACCTTC. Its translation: CASSARDNFGYTF.

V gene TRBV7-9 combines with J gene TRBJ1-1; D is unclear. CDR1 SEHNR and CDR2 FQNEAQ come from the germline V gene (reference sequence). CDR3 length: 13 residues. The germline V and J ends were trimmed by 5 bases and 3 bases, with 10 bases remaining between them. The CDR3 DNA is TGTGCCAGCAGCGCTATTCAGGACACTGAAGCTTTCTTT. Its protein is CASSAIQDTEAFF.

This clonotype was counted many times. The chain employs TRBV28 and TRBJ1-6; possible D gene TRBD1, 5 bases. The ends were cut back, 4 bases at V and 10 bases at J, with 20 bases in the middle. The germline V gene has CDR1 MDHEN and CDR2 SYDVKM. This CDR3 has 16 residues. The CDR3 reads CASSSPMGGSRSPLHF. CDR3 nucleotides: TGTGCCAGCAGTTCCCCAATGGGGGGGTCGAGATCACCCCTCCACTTT.

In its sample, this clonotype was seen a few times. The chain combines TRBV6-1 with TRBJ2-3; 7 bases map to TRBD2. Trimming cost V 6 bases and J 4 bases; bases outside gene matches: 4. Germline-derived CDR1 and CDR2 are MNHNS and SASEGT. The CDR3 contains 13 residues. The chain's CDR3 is CASSTREADTQYF. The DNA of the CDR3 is TGTGCCAGCAGCACACGGGAGGCAGATACGCAGTATTTT.

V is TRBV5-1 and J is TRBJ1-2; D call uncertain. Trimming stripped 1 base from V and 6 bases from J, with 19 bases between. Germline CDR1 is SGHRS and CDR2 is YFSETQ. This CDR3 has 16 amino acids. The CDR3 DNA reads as TGCGCCAGCAGCTTGTCACAGAAACTTGATATTGATGGCTACACCTTC. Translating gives CASSLSQKLDIDGYTF. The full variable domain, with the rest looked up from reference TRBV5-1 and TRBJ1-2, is KAGVTQTPRYLIKTRGQQVTLSCSPISGHRSVSWYQQTPGQGLQFLFEYFSETQRNKGNFPGRFSGRQFSNSRSEMNVSTLELGDSALYLCASSLSQKLDIDGYTFGSGTRLTVV.

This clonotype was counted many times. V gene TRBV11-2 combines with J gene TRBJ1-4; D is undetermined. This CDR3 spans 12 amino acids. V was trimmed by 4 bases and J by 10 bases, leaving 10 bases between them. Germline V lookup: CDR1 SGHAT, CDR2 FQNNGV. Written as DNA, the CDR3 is TGTGCCAGCAGCTCCTATAGTGGAAAACTGTTTTTT. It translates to CASSSYSGKLFF.

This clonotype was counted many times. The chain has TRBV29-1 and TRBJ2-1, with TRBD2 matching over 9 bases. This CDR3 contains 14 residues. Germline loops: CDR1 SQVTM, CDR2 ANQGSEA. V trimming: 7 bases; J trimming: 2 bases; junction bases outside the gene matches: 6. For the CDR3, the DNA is TGCAGCGGTGATAGCGGGAGTACCTACAATGAGCAGTTCTTC. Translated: CSGDSGSTYNEQFF.

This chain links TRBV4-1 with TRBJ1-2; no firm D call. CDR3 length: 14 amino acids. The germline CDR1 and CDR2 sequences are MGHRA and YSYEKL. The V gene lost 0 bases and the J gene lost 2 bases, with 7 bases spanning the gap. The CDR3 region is CASSQETPNYGYTF. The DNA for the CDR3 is TGCGCCAGCAGCCAAGAGACACCAAACTATGGCTACACCTTC.

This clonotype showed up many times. CDR3 coding DNA: TGCAGTGCTCTTAACGGGAATGAGCAGTTCTTC. Encoded protein: CSALNGNEQFF. V is TRBV20-1 and J is TRBJ2-1; no clear D gene. Germline V gene sequence: CDR1 DFQATT, CDR2 SNEGSKA (reference sequence). The V gene lost 5 bases and the J gene lost 7 bases, with 9 bases spanning the gap. The CDR3 spans 11 residues.

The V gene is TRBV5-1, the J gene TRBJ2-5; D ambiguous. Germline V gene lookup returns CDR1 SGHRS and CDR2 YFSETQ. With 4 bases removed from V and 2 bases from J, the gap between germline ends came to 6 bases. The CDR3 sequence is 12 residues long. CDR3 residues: CASSGKQETQYF. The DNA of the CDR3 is TGCGCCAGCAGCGGAAAACAAGAGACCCAGTACTTC.

The DNA of the CDR3 is TGTGCCAGCAGCTCGCAGGGACTAGCGGATTCCTACAATGAGCAGTTCTTC. Protein: CASSSQGLADSYNEQFF. This rearrangement joins TRBV28 to TRBJ2-1; 11 bases align to TRBD2. In germline, CDR1 is MDHEN, CDR2 SYDVKM. The CDR3 is 17 amino acids. The J segment lost 1 base and the V segment lost 6 bases, leaving 8 bases of the junction unmatched.

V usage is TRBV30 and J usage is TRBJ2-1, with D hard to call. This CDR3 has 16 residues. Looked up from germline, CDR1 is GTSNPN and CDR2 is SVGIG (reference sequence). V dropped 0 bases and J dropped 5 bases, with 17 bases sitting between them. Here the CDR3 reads CAWSVTHLLTDNEQFF. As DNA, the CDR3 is TGTGCCTGGAGTGTAACTCATCTCCTAACGGACAATGAGCAGTTCTTC.

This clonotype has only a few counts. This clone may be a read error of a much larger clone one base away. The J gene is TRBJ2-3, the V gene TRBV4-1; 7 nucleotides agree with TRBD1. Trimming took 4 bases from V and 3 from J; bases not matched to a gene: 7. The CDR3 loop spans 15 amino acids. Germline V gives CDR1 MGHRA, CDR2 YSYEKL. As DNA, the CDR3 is TGCGCCAGCAGCCCGGACAGGAGAGGGACAGATACGCAGTATTTT. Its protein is CASSPDRRGTDTQYF.

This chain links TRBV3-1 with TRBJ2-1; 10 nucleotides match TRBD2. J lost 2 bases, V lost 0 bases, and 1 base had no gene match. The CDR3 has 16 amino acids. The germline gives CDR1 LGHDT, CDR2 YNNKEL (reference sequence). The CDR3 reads CASSQELAGPYNEQFF. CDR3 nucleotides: TGTGCCAGCAGCCAAGAACTAGCGGGGCCCTACAATGAGCAGTTCTTC.

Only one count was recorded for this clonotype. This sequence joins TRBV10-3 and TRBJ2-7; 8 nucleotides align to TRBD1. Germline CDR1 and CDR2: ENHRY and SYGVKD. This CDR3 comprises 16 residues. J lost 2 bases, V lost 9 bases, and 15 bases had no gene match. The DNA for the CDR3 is TGTGCCATGACCCCTGGGGACGGGACAGGTACCTACGAGCAGTACTTC. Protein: CAMTPGDGTGTYEQYF.

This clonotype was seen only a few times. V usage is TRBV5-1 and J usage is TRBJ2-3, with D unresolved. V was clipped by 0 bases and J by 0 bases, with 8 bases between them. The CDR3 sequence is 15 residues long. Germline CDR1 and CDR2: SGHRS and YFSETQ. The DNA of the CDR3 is TGCGCCAGCAGCTTGGAAGGCTTCAGCACAGATACGCAGTATTTT. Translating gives CASSLEGFSTDTQYF.